These 16 T cell receptor beta chains were sequenced from one sample in a study of blood T cell repertoires in COVID-19. Measured with immunoSEQ multiplex PCR; TCRdb has only the in-frame clones, and not every one. The repertoire consists of 150,000 to 200,000 clones, with 82% occurring once and the leading ten covering about 4.9%. The source material was peripheral blood. These TCRs come from a woman in her twenties or thirties with acute or convalescent COVID-19.

V and J are TRBV3-1 (or the pseudogene TRBV3-2) and TRBJ2-1; perhaps TRBD2 as D (6 bases). The CDR3 runs to 15 residues. Germline V gene data show CDR1 as LGHDT and CDR2 as YNNKEL (reference sequence). V lost 5 bases, J lost 0 bases, and 11 bases lay in between. CDR3 sequence reads: CASSTGGSSYNEQFF. The CDR3 DNA follows: TGTGCCAGCAGCACTGGGGGGAGCTCCTACAATGAGCAGTTCTTC.

The J gene is TRBJ2-7, the V gene TRBV4-1; 8 positions agree with TRBD2. J gave up 6 bases and V 4 bases, and 11 bases lay outside the gene matches. Germline CDR1 is MGHRA and CDR2 is YSYEKL. This CDR3 is built from 15 residues. The CDR3 loop is CASSPASAGGSEQYF. The DNA of the CDR3 is TGCGCCAGCAGCCCCGCGTCGGCGGGAGGATCCGAGCAGTACTTC.

The chain is built from TRBV11-2 and TRBJ1-2; TRBD1 matches at 7 bases. The germline V gene encodes CDR1 SGHAT and CDR2 FQNNGV. CDR3 length: 17 amino acids. V shed 5 bases and J 0 bases; nucleotides not matched to a gene: 12. CDR3 residues: CASSLRQGLLANYGYTF. In DNA form, the CDR3 reads TGTGCCAGCAGCCTCAGACAGGGCCTCTTAGCTAACTATGGCTACACCTTC. The full variable domain, completed using reference TRBV11-2 and TRBJ1-2, is EAGVAQSPRYKIIEKRQSVAFWCNPISGHATLYWYQQILGQGPKLLIQFQNNGVVDDSQLPKDRFSAERLKGVDSTLKIQPAKLEDSAVYLCASSLRQGLLANYGYTFGSGTRLTVV.

CDR3 nucleotide sequence: TGTGCCAGCAGTCGACAGGCTGTTGACGAGCAGTACTTC. Amino acids: CASSRQAVDEQYF. The gene calls are TRBV12-3 or TRBV12-4 and TRBJ2-7; D possibly corresponds to TRBD1 (6 bases). The CDR3 contains 13 residues. The ends were cut back, 5 bases at V and 5 bases at J, with 13 bases in the middle.

The chain carries TRBV7-2 and TRBJ2-2, with 7 nucleotides matching TRBD1. Germline trimming cut 6 bases from V and 4 bases from J; bases unmatched to any gene: 8. CDR1 and CDR2 from the germline V gene are SGHTA and FQGNSA. The CDR3 runs 15 residues. CDR3 DNA sequence: TGTGCCAGCAGTTTAATCTCAGGGGGCACCGGGGAGCTGTTTTTT. Its translation is CASSLISGGTGELFF.

The V and J genes are TRBV25-1 and TRBJ1-2; maybe TRBD1 (5 bases). Germline CDR1 and CDR2: MGHDK and SYGVNS. The CDR3 spans 15 residues. V was cut by 1 base and J by 2 bases, with 11 bases left in between. The CDR3 spells CASSESRRGNYGYTF. The DNA of the CDR3 is TGTGCCAGCAGTGAATCCCGGCGGGGGAACTATGGCTACACCTTC.

The chain combines TRBV27 with TRBJ2-1; TRBD2 matches at 15 bases. This CDR3 has 15 residues. V dropped 5 bases and J dropped 8; count of bases not matched to a gene: 4. Germline V gene lookup returns CDR1 MNHEY and CDR2 SMNVEV (reference sequence). CDR3 nucleotides: TGTGCCAGCAGTCCCGGACTAGCGGGAGGGGATGAGCAGTTCTTC. Its protein product is CASSPGLAGGDEQFF.

The chain combines TRBV12-3 or TRBV12-4 with TRBJ1-2; D may be TRBD1 (5 bases). With 3 bases removed from V and 7 bases from J, the gap between germline ends came to 12 bases. The CDR3 totals 13 residues. CDR3 loop: CASSLGGSRGYTF. CDR3 bases: TGTGCCAGCAGTTTGGGGGGGTCTCGTGGCTACACCTTC.

The V call is TRBV11-2, the J call TRBJ1-5; 9 bases fit TRBD1. Germline V gene sequence: CDR1 SGHAT, CDR2 FQNNGV. The junction had 13 bases not matched to a gene; V was cut back by 4 bases and J by 0 bases. This CDR3 contains 19 residues. The CDR3 here is CASSWRGTGHFYSNQPQHF. The CDR3 nucleotides are TGTGCCAGCAGCTGGCGTGGGACAGGGCATTTTTATAGCAATCAGCCCCAGCATTTT. Based on the CDR3 plus reference TRBV11-2 and TRBJ1-5, the full variable domain is EAGVAQSPRYKIIEKRQSVAFWCNPISGHATLYWYQQILGQGPKLLIQFQNNGVVDDSQLPKDRFSAERLKGVDSTLKIQPAKLEDSAVYLCASSWRGTGHFYSNQPQHFGDGTRLSIL.

V usage is TRBV19 and J usage is TRBJ2-5; 11 bases match TRBD2. The CDR3 consists of 16 residues. V lost 5 bases and J lost 0; bases outside the gene matches: 5. Germline lookup yields CDR1 LNHDA and CDR2 SQIVND (reference sequence). CDR3 coding DNA: TGTGCCAGTAGTGCTAGCGGGGGGTCGGACCAAGAGACCCAGTACTTC. It yields the protein CASSASGGSDQETQYF.

The V call is TRBV30, the J call TRBJ1-6; tentative D call: TRBD1 (5 bases). The length of the CDR3 is 14 residues. Germline V CDR1 and CDR2: GTSNPN, SVGIG (reference sequence). V was pared by 4 bases and J by 10 bases, with 17 bases between. The CDR3: CAWTNTGVGSPLHF. In DNA form, the CDR3 reads TGTGCCTGGACTAACACGGGGGTGGGATCACCCCTCCACTTT.

This clone turned up a few times. The V gene is TRBV27, the J gene TRBJ1-6; no firm D call. V was pared by 0 bases and J by 5 bases, with 11 bases between. The germline gives CDR1 MNHEY, CDR2 SMNVEV (reference sequence). The CDR3 totals 16 residues. The CDR3 sequence: CASSLSIPGNNSPLHF. CDR3 nucleotide sequence: TGTGCCAGCAGTTTATCGATCCCCGGGAATAATTCACCCCTCCACTTT.

In DNA, the CDR3 is TGTGCCAGCAGTTACGGGCAGGGTCGGAACAATGAGCAGTTCTTC. This gives the protein CASSYGQGRNNEQFF. This chain joins TRBV6-5 and TRBJ2-1; TRBD1 might be the D (5 bases). The length of the CDR3 is 15 residues. CDR1 is MNHEY, CDR2 SVGAGI, per germline. Trimming stripped 2 bases from V and 5 bases from J, with 13 bases between.

Points on this clone: Its ends do not fully match the called genes, so a read error is possible. The rearrangement joins TRBV20-1 to TRBJ2-1, with a tentative D call TRBD2 (5 bases). The CDR3 runs 11 residues. Germline V gene sequence: CDR1 DFQATT, CDR2 SNEGSKA (reference sequence). Written as DNA, the CDR3 is TGTTGTGGGAGTAGCGCAAATGAGCAGTTCTTC. Translating gives CCGSSANEQFF.

The chain is built from TRBV6-4 and TRBJ2-7; the match to TRBD1 covers 10 bases. V lost 4 bases to trimming and J lost 2 bases; unmatched junction nucleotides: 8. The V gene's germline CDR1 is MRHNA and CDR2 SNTAGT. CDR3 length: 16 amino acids. The CDR3 sequence is CASSALPGTGAYEQYF. CDR3 nucleotide sequence: TGTGCCAGCAGTGCCTTGCCCGGGACAGGGGCCTACGAGCAGTACTTC.

The genes are TRBV28 and TRBJ1-2, with TRBD1 identical over 11 bases. CDR3 length: 19 residues. From germline, CDR1 is MDHEN and CDR2 SYDVKM. Trimming removed 5 bases from V and 8 bases from J; junction bases left unmatched: 22. CDR3 bases: TGTGCCAGCAGTCCCGGGATTCGGGACAGGGGGAAGAACTCACCCGGCTACACCTTC. Amino acids: CASSPGIRDRGKNSPGYTF.